Sequencing of this TCR beta chain was carried out in a study of blood T cell repertoires in COVID-19. Turning to the study itself: Sources were T cells, B-cell-depleted T cells, or PBMCs; the material itself was cDNA or gDNA.

In the study's own analysis: By means of reference gene primer amplification, nucleated cell counts were estimated. The protocol was immunoSEQ multiplex PCR, while the TCRdb copy is restricted to in-frame clones and leaves out a portion. That table furnishes V, J and clone size, whereas the DNA furnished D and trimming. The sample has 150,000 to 200,000 clones, more than 85% seen once. This CDR3 region has 15 residues. Germline CDR1 and CDR2: SEHNR and FQNEAQ (reference sequence). V was shortened by 1 base and J by 3 bases, with 13 bases between the two germline ends. The chain links TRBV7-9 to TRBJ2-7, with D possibly TRBD1 on 6 matching bases. The clonotype was recovered from a man between 18 and 35 years old with acute or convalescent COVID-19. Source material: peripheral blood. The CDR3 loop reads CASSLDGGGGYEQYV. CDR3 coding DNA: TGTGCCAGCAGCTTAGATGGGGGCGGAGGCTACGAGCAGTACGTC.